This T cell receptor (beta chain) was documented in a study of cytomegalovirus exposure and HLA in healthy donors (dated 2017 in TCRdb). Background for the entire study: An earlier analysis of some 620 of the donors reported about 280 Gb of sequence data and around 120 million unique TCR beta sequences obtained from around 190 million T cells. Rather than drawing on any new phenotypic data, the later analysis identified candidate immune exposures from TCR beta sequences and the way those sequences occurred across donors. Among about 400 genotyped donors of the cohort, an average of roughly 230,000 unique TCR beta nucleotide sequences was sequenced per donor, of which about 19% were non-productive. A later analysis re-analyzed previously published TCR beta repertoires from 550 to 700 donors and added high-resolution HLA genotyping to study TCR occurrence patterns. To predict cytomegalovirus infection status, the study combined high-throughput TCR immunosequencing, statistical association of individual TCRs with disease status, and machine learning. The study profiled the T cell repertoires of 666 subjects by immunosequencing and related them to cytomegalovirus serostatus. A later genetic analysis took genome-wide SNP genotypes for about 55% of the 666 donors and used that subset as a discovery cohort. All discovery cohort repertoires had been generated on a single sequencing platform. The number of typed donors differed by locus: about 620-630 for A, B, C, DRB1 and DQB1; 522 for DQA1; 606 for DPA1; and around 450 for DPB1. In addition to the first cohort of hundreds of subjects, a separate validation cohort of 120 different subjects was used. Donor age, sex, ethnicity and CMV serostatus were collected together with the repertoire data. Because of strong linkage in the cohort, roughly five DR-DQ haplotypes were treated as single units for association and clustering. An earlier analysis of approximately 580 of the donors used high-throughput TCR beta sequencing to judge whether each TCR beta V gene segment behaved as functional or pseudogenic. The study aimed to test whether signatures of past pathogen exposure could be identified by cataloging public T cell receptors. Of the roughly 410 genotyped donors, 75% to 85% were placed in the genetic ancestry cluster associated with self-reported Caucasian donors. Roughly 300 gigabases of sequencing data and 70 million to 100 million unique TCR sequences were included in an early release covering over 600 HLA-typed donors. Both class I and class II loci were covered by HLA typing, at four-digit resolution. Findings and caveats that apply to the study as a whole: A later analysis associated about 17,000 TCR beta sequences with specific HLA alleles at a false discovery rate of 0.05. Because counts were too low, about 18 rarely observed V segments, including chromosome 9 orphons, were excluded from the earlier analysis of a few hundred of the donors. HLA typing was unavailable for some donors at each locus, so association tests used only the typed subset. In a later analysis, HLA-associated TCR beta chains showed more clonal expansion and lower generation probabilities than non-associated chains that were equally common. In a later analysis, several top co-occurrence clusters were reported to appear linked to parvovirus B19, influenza, CMV and Epstein-Barr virus. Broadly in line with IMGT annotations, most TCR beta V segments showed up in productive rearrangements about 87% or about 30% of the time in an earlier analysis of several hundred of the donors. In the study, approximately 150 TCR beta chains were listed as associated with cytomegalovirus. A later analysis found that most CMV-associated TCR beta chains appeared HLA-restricted, with HLA associations seemingly driven largely by CMV exposure. Across donors, most TCR sequences were observed very rarely, whereas some public TCRs were present in many individuals. In both the original and validation cohorts, the classifier was reported to diagnose cytomegalovirus status with high specificity and sensitivity. A few of the identified cytomegalovirus-associated TCR beta chains were confirmed in vitro to be specific for cytomegalovirus antigens. When HLA alleles, especially DR and DQ, strongly co-occurred, TCR associations were difficult to assign to individual alleles. The authors suggested that the approach could potentially be extended to other disease states and immunological phenotypes. Linkage disequilibrium might explain the correlated functional status among segregating V segments, but an unknown experimental factor could not be excluded. In a later genetic analysis, fewer N-insertions in productive TCRs were reported among donors in an Asian-associated ancestry cluster than the approximately 630-donor mean. An association between a missense DCLRE1C variant and V-gene and J-gene trimming of TCR beta chains was found in a later genetic analysis and replicated in an independent cohort. A cluster of highly shared sequence variants was judged likely to be a technical artifact of the sequencing pipeline. This cohort had only TCR beta chains sequenced, and the lack of alpha or paired-chain data limited which features could be detected. In a later analysis, TCR association rates were found to vary across HLA loci, with the most associated TCRs seen for DRB1 alleles and the fewest for HLA-C alleles. Immune exposure information for the cohort was limited to CMV serostatus. A further reported finding was that TCR beta sequences accurately predicted the HLA-A and HLA-B alleles for most subjects in the first cohort. Because the 87-base-pair reads could not distinguish some IMGT-functional V segments, including TRBV6-2 and TRBV6-3, those segments were excluded. The presence/absence analyses assumed that sequencing depth was roughly uniform across donors, and that assumption may not be true.

Receptor libraries were prepared by the immunoSEQ multiplex PCR assay. For the multiplex PCR, a mixture combining 60 forward primers for TCR Vbeta segments and 13 reverse primers for TCR Jbeta segments was used. The CDR3 region of rearranged TCR beta genes was amplified from genomic DNA by a multiplex PCR assay. On the Illumina HiSeq System, the amplified TCR beta libraries were sequenced as 87-base-pair reads. Turning to the authors' computational methods: A later analysis counted tens of millions of unique TCR beta chains across the 690 or so repertoires, and around 12 million of these chains were shared by at least two donors. Raw reads were error-corrected and collapsed into unique sequences with a nearest-neighbor algorithm that merged closely related sequences to remove PCR and sequencing errors. Alignment of CDR3 sequences to IMGT reference sequences was used to assign V, D and J gene segments. For a sequence to be retained, a match of at least six nucleotides was required to both a V gene segment and a J gene segment. Rearrangements were classified as productive when the CDR3 lacked stop codons and remained in frame with V and J, and all other rearrangements were classified as non-productive. CDR3 was defined by IMGT convention, running from the second conserved V-encoded cysteine to the conserved J-encoded phenylalanine. The earlier analysis of more than 450 of the donors excluded sequences that lacked an unambiguous match to a single V gene segment. An earlier analysis of a few hundred of the donors called V segments functional above 56.7% productive rearrangements and segregating when the between-donor standard deviation exceeded 5%. To diagnose cytomegalovirus status from the catalog of TCR beta chain sequences, a statistical classification framework was built. V and J gene assignment, in a later analysis, came from comparing TCR nucleotide sequences with IMGT/GENE-DB human TR gene sequences. In a later analysis, CDR3 sequences and most-parsimonious VDJ recombination scenarios were assigned using the TCRdist pipeline. In a later analysis, each TCR beta chain was defined by its CDR3 amino acid sequence together with its V-gene family, and reads lacking a unique V-gene family were excluded. A later analysis removed 592 highly shared, low-generation-probability nucleotide sequences to deal with suspected cross-contamination and a sequencing artifact. In a later analysis, a clonal expansion index was calculated for each public chain from normalized within-repertoire ranks of inferred template counts. In a later analysis, generation probabilities were computed with a VDJ recombination model fitted to out-of-frame rearrangements, and the resulting probabilities were checked against IGoR. In a later analysis, TCR-TCR, TCR-HLA and TCR-CMV co-occurrence was scored with hypergeometric tests, and a repertoire-size bias correction was applied to TCR pairs. A later analysis estimated false discovery rates by permuting HLA or CMV assignments 20 times. A later analysis grouped co-occurring TCRs with DBSCAN, adding TCRdist sequence similarity when clustering within HLA-allele-positive subsets. Repertoires with fewer than 30,000 or more than 120,000 public chains, plus five repertoires with anomalous nucleotide sharing, were excluded from co-occurrence clustering. This immuneACCESS table, as held by TCRdb, lists in-frame sequences with V and J called but not all clones. Of the missing ones, under half trace to an unresolved V gene in checked studies; the others have no known cause. That table furnishes V, J and clone size, whereas the DNA furnished D and trimming. This sample holds roughly 51,000 clones; around 85% were observed only once. Under 2.5% of the sample is taken by the ten largest.

Trimming costs V 7 bases and J 1 base, and their ends lie 10 bases apart. The CDR3 runs 13 residues from the cysteine to the phenylalanine. Only the CDR3 DNA is retained, 39 bases long and in frame from the first base. CDR1 and CDR2, looked up from the germline V gene, are MNHEY and SVGAGI. The cohort comprised 670 or so healthy bone marrow donors. At the time of sampling, all cohort members were nominally healthy, though unrecorded immune exposures were likely present. The donor tested CMV seropositive and was one of the 289 seropositive cohort members. Each donor provided a peripheral blood sample, and peripheral blood mononuclear cells were used for TCR beta sequencing. Genomic DNA was extracted from the blood cell samples with the Qiagen DNeasy Blood Extraction Kit. In the case of this clone: The antigen it binds to is not known. The input lacks base qualities; no much larger clone sits a single base away. Other nucleotide sequences from this sample produce the same CDR3.

The chain is encoded by TRBV6-5 joined to TRBJ1-1; the D gene is perhaps TRBD1, from 6 matching bases. The specimen was PBMCs. The origin of this receptor is a boy younger than 18 in good health and CMV-seropositive. The CDR3 amino acid sequence is: CASTGQPNTEAFF. The DNA reads as follows: TGTGCCAGCACCGGACAGCCGAACACTGAAGCTTTCTTT.